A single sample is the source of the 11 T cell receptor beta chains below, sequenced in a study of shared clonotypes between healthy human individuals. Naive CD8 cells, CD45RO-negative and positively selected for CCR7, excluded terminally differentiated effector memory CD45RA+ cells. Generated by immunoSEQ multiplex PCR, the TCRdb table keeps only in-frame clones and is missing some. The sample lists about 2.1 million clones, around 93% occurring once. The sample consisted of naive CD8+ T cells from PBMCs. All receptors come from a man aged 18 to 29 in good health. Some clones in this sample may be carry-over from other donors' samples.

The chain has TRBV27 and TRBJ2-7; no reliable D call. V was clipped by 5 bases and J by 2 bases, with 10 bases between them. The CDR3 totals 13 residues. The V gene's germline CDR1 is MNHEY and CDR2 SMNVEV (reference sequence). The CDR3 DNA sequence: TGTGCCAGCAGTCGCATTGGCCCCTACGAGCAGTACTTC. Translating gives CASSRIGPYEQYF.

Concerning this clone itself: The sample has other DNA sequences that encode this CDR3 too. CDR3 nucleotides: TGTGCCAGCAGCCCACGGACAGGGCGGACTGAAGCTTTCTTT. It specifies CASSPRTGRTEAFF. The chain uses TRBV9 and TRBJ1-1; 8 nucleotides align to TRBD1. Germline loops: CDR1 SGDLS, CDR2 YYNGEE. J lost 5 bases, V lost 4 bases, and 7 bases had no gene match. This CDR3 comprises 14 residues.

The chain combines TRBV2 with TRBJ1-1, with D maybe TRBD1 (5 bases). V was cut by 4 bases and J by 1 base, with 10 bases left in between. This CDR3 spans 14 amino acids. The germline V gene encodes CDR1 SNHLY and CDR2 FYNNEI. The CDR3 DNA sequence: TGTGCCAGCAGTGCCTACGGGGGGAACACTGAAGCTTTCTTT. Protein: CASSAYGGNTEAFF.

The CDR3 sequence: CASSLDRGESDEQFF. DNA for the CDR3: TGTGCCAGCAGCCTTGACAGGGGGGAAAGCGATGAGCAGTTCTTC. The J gene is TRBJ2-1, the V gene TRBV5-4, with 9 bases that match TRBD1. CDR3 size: 15 residues. The junction had 10 bases not matched to a gene; V was cut back by 4 bases and J by 8 bases. CDR1 is SGHNT, CDR2 YYREEE, per germline (reference sequence).

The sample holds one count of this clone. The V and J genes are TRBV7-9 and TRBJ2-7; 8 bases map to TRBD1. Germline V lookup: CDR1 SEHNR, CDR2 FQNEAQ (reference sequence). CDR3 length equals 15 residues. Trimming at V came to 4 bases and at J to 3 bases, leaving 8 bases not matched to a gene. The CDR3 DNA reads TGTGCCAGCAGCTACAACAGGGGGGAGAGCTACGAGCAGTACTTC. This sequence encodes CASSYNRGESYEQYF.

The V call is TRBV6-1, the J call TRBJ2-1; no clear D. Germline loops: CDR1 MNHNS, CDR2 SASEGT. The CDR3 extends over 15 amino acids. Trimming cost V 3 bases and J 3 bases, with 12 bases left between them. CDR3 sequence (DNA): TGTGCCAGCAGTGACCTAGGGATCGGCTACAATGAGCAGTTCTTC. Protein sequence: CASSDLGIGYNEQFF.

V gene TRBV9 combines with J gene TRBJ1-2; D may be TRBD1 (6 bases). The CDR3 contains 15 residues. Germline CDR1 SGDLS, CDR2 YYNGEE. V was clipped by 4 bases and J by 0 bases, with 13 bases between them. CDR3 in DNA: TGTGCCAGCAGCACCCTCGACAGGTCTAACTATGGCTACACCTTC. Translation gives CASSTLDRSNYGYTF.

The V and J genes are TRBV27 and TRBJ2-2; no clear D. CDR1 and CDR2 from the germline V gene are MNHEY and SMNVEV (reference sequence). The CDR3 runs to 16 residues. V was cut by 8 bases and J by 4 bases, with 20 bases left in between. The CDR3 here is CASRIGGSDSTGELFF. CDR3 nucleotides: TGTGCCAGCCGAATAGGCGGCAGTGATAGCACCGGGGAGCTGTTTTTT.

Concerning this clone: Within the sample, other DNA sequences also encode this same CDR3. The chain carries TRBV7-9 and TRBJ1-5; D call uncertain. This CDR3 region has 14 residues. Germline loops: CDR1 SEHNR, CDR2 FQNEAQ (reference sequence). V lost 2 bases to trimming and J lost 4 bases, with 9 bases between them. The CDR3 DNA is TGTGCCAGCAGCTTATCGGGGAGGAATCAGCCCCAGCATTTT. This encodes CASSLSGRNQPQHF.

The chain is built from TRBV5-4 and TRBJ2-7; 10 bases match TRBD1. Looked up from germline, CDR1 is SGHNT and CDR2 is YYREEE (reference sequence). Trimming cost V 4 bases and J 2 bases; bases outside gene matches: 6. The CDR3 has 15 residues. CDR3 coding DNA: TGTGCCAGCAGCGAGGGACAGGGGCAAACCTACGAGCAGTACTTC. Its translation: CASSEGQGQTYEQYF.

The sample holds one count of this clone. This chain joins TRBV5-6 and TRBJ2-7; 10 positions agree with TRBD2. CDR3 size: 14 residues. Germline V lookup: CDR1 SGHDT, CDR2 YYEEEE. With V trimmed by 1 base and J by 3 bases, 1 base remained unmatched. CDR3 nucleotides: TGTGCCAGCAGCTTGACTAGCGGGATCTACGAGCAGTACTTC. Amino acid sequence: CASSLTSGIYEQYF.